This TCR beta chain was sequenced for a study of CD8+ T cells in alopecia areata. About the research overall: For the treated group, dosing was oral tofacitinib at 5 to 10 mg twice daily. Overall study findings and caveats: Sequencing of scalp samples also captures resident alphabeta T cells of normal skin. Possibly because of HLA-related factors, TCR sharing was less clear across patients than in mice. Clonality exceeded that of normal scalp in lesional scalp, most notably in alopecia totalis/universalis.

The CDR3 is made up of 14 amino acids. Per germline, CDR1 SGHKS and CDR2 YYEKEE (reference sequence). V was cut by 1 base and J by 0 bases, with 8 bases left in between. In this sample, this clone turned up a few times. Its antigen is currently unknown. cDNA prepared by RNA extraction and subsequent reverse transcription served as the template for sequencing. The protocol was immunoSEQ multiplex PCR, while the TCRdb copy is restricted to in-frame clones and leaves out a portion. Of about 130,000 clones in the sample, around 49% were seen once. This TCR came from a human donor with alopecia areata. This chain uses TRBV5-5 with TRBJ2-7, with D possibly matching TRBD1 (5 bases). This specimen consisted of CD8+ T cells sorted from blood, obtained at week 0. CDR3 sequence (DNA): TGTGCCAGCAGCTTGTGGGGCCTCTCCTACGAGCAGTACTTC. This encodes CASSLWGLSYEQYF.